This passage covers 13 T cell receptor beta chains from one sample sequenced in a study of cytotoxic CD8 clonotypes in ibrutinib-treated CLL. TCRdb's table, derived via immunoSEQ multiplex PCR, lists solely in-frame clones and lacks some. Here the sample spans 25,000 to 30,000 clones, 85% being singletons. Here the sequenced sample was PBMCs, taken after 24 months of ibrutinib treatment. These receptors originate from a human donor with chronic lymphocytic leukemia.

The chain recombines TRBV5-3 with TRBJ2-2; 7 bases fit TRBD1. TRBV5-3 counts as an open reading frame of uncertain function. V dropped 2 bases and J dropped 6; count of bases not matched to a gene: 4. The CDR3 is 14 amino acids. CDR3: CARSFRGLAGELFF. CDR3 bases: TGTGCCAGAAGCTTCAGGGGGTTGGCCGGGGAGCTGTTTTTT.

The gene calls are TRBV6-5 and TRBJ2-5; weak D call: TRBD2 (7 bases). The CDR3 covers 14 residues. The V end was cut by 2 bases, the J end by 5 bases, with 12 bases between. Germline V gene lookup returns CDR1 MNHEY and CDR2 SVGAGI. Here the CDR3 reads CASSYTGGRETQYF. Here the CDR3 DNA reads TGTGCCAGCAGTTACACGGGGGGCAGGGAGACCCAGTACTTC.

CDR3 nucleotide sequence: TGTGCCAGCAGCGTAGGGGCAAGCAACGAGCAGTACTTC. It encodes CASSVGASNEQYF. This chain joins TRBV9 and TRBJ2-7, with D unclear. CDR3 length: 13 amino acids. The V gene's germline CDR1 is SGDLS and CDR2 YYNGEE. V lost 0 bases and J 5 bases, leaving 9 bases between the germline ends.

V and J are TRBV7-9 and TRBJ2-7; D may be TRBD2 (7 bases). Germline CDR1 SEHNR, CDR2 FQNEAQ (reference sequence). This CDR3 is built from 15 residues. Trimming left V 5 bases short and J 0 bases short, with 14 bases between. The chain's CDR3 is CASSGWGGGSYEQYF. DNA of the CDR3: TGTGCCAGCAGCGGTTGGGGAGGGGGCTCCTACGAGCAGTACTTC.

J is TRBJ2-5 and V is TRBV6-5; D is possibly TRBD2 (5 bases). This CDR3 is 13 amino acids long. CDR1 is MNHEY, CDR2 SVGAGI, per germline. V was shortened by 5 bases and J by 5 bases, with 12 bases between the two germline ends. In DNA form, the CDR3 reads TGTGCCAGCAGTGAAGCCCGAGGGGAGACCCAGTACTTC. Encoded protein: CASSEARGETQYF.

The V call is TRBV5-6, the J call TRBJ1-3; D remains unclear. This CDR3 has 14 residues. Germline assignment: CDR1 SGHDT and CDR2 YYEEEE. V lost 1 base, J lost 0 bases, and 5 bases lay in between. CDR3 region: CASSLFISGNTIYF. The CDR3 bases are TGTGCCAGCAGCTTGTTCATCTCTGGAAACACCATATATTTT.

The V gene is TRBV9, the J gene TRBJ1-1; TRBD1 agrees at 7 bases. Germline CDR1 reads SGDLS; CDR2 reads YYNGEE. The trim removed 4 bases at V and 5 bases at J, leaving 8 bases unmatched. CDR3 size: 14 residues. CDR3 DNA: TGTGCCAGCAGCATGCAGGGGGTTGATACTGAAGCTTTCTTT. Its translation is CASSMQGVDTEAFF.

The chain has TRBV7-8 and TRBJ2-3; 8 bases fit TRBD1. This CDR3 region has 16 residues. V gave up 7 bases and J gave up 2 bases; unmatched junction bases: 11. CDR1 is SGHVS, CDR2 FQNEAQ, per germline. CDR3: CASTRDRPGATDTQYF. The CDR3 DNA sequence: TGTGCCAGCACCCGGGACAGGCCCGGGGCCACAGATACGCAGTATTTT.

The chain joins TRBV18 to TRBJ1-2, with D unclear. From germline, CDR1 is KGHSH and CDR2 LQKENI. V was shortened by 1 base and J by 9 bases, with 18 bases between the two germline ends. The CDR3 is made up of 15 amino acids. CDR3 coding DNA: TGTGCCAGCTCACCACAAAACTCCAAGGAAGGTAGCTACACCTTC. Its protein product is CASSPQNSKEGSYTF.

This sequence joins TRBV19 and TRBJ1-2; TRBD1 agrees at 7 bases. The CDR3 runs 16 residues. V lost 9 bases, J lost 2 bases, and 15 bases stayed unmatched. Germline-derived CDR1 and CDR2 are LNHDA and SQIVND (reference sequence). CDR3 coding DNA: TGTGCCAGCAAAGGGGGGCCAACAGGGGCCAACTATGGCTACACCTTC. Protein product: CASKGGPTGANYGYTF.

Only one count was recorded for this clone. The chain uses TRBV18 and TRBJ2-1; TRBD2 matches at 14 bases. The J segment lost 2 bases and the V segment lost 6 bases, leaving 9 bases of the junction unmatched. This CDR3 is 18 amino acids long. Germline values: CDR1 KGHSH, CDR2 LQKENI. The CDR3 nucleotides read TGTGCCAGCTCTGGAGGGACTAGCGGGGGCCCCACCTACAATGAGCAGTTCTTC. It yields the protein CASSGGTSGGPTYNEQFF.

This clone was detected once. The chain is built from TRBV7-9 and TRBJ2-7, with a weak D call TRBD2 (7 bases). V shed 3 bases and J shed 6 bases, with 12 bases lying between them. Germline CDR1 is SEHNR and CDR2 is FQNEAQ (reference sequence). The CDR3 totals 13 residues. DNA for the CDR3: TGTGCCAGCAGCTTGGGGGGGCAAGTCGAGCAGTACTTC. Protein sequence: CASSLGGQVEQYF.

This clone is a singleton in its sample. The chain has TRBV14 and TRBJ1-1; D is unresolved. V lost 0 bases and J 9 bases, leaving 8 bases between the germline ends. The CDR3 covers 12 residues. Germline lookup yields CDR1 SGHDN and CDR2 FVKESK. The CDR3 region has the DNA TGTGCCAGCAGCCAAGATATGCGGAAAGCTTTCTTT. Translating it yields CASSQDMRKAFF.